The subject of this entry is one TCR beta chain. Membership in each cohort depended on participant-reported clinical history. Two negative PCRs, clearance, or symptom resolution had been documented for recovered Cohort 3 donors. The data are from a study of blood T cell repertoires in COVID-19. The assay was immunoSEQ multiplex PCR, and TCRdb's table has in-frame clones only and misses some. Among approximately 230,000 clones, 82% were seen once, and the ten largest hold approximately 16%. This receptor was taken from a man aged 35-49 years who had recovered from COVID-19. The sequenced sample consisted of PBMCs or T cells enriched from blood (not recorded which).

Here the CDR3 DNA reads TGTGCCGGGAGAGACACTAGCCGCACCGGGGAGCTGTTTTTT. Encoded protein: CAGRDTSRTGELFF. J is TRBJ2-2 and V is TRBV19; the D gene is possibly TRBD2 (6 bases). CDR1 and CDR2 (germline): LNHDA, SQIVND (reference sequence). V lost 11 bases and J 4 bases, leaving 17 bases between the germline ends. The CDR3 has 14 amino acids.